The source of this T cell receptor (beta chain) is a study of vaccination effects on CD4 cells after COVID-19. Points from the study as a whole: Nearly all vaccine-induced clones in healthy recipients recognized only SARS-CoV-2.

Subsequent to a culture period of more than 9 days, CD4+ T cells were isolated. Vaccine administered to participants consisted of two doses of either BNT162b2 or mRNA-1273. Deletions cut 4 bases from V and 0 bases from J, with 10 bases between. Germline CDR1 reads SGHNT; CDR2 reads YYREEE (reference sequence). The CDR3 extends over 14 amino acids. As concerns this clone: Its antigen remains unidentified.

Generated by immunoSEQ multiplex PCR, the TCRdb table keeps only in-frame clones and is missing some. This table has tens of thousands of clones, about four fifths appearing once. The origin of this receptor is a human donor who received a COVID-19 vaccine. Here the sequenced sample was CD4+ T cells from PBMCs cultured without peptide, taken after COVID-19 vaccination. This chain uses TRBV5-4 with TRBJ1-1; D perhaps matches TRBD1 (6 bases). This CDR3 reads CASSTGQMNTEAFF. The CDR3, as DNA: TGTGCCAGCAGCACTGGACAGATGAACACTGAAGCTTTCTTT.